Listed below are T cell receptor beta chains from one sample, sequenced in a study of T cell repertoires in ileal Crohn's disease. Only in-frame clones appear in the TCRdb table, and some are missing; sequencing was by immunoSEQ multiplex PCR. Counted here are around 7,300 clones, approximately 70% occurring once; the ten biggest clones make up roughly 10%. Sequencing was performed on ileal tissue. Receptors were obtained from an adult with Crohn's disease. CDR3s include the opening cysteine and the closing phenylalanine or tryptophan. The D gene is left open where the match is weak. Clone size is given for some rows only: seen once, a few or many times, or a class if the clone is expanded.

abundance,v_gene,d_gene,j_gene,len,CDR3nt,CDR3aa
once,TRBV5-1,TRBD1,TRBJ1-1,18,TGCGCCAGCAGCATCCGGGACAGGGTATCTTTTGGTAATGCTGAAGCTTTCTTT,CASSIRDRVSFGNAEAFF
.,TRBV6-1,TRBD2,TRBJ2-4,14,TGTGCCAGCAGTTATTCTCTTACTAGCGGTATTCAGTACTTC,CASSYSLTSGIQYF
.,TRBV2,TRBD2,TRBJ2-1,14,TGTGCCAGCAGTGAGGCGGGAGGGCCGGTTGAGCAGTTCTTC,CASSEAGGPVEQFF
.,TRBV7-9,TRBD1,TRBJ1-1,15,TGTGCCAGCAGCCCAGGGACAGGAGGGGACACTGAAGCTTTCTTT,CASSPGTGGDTEAFF
.,TRBV10-2,TRBD1,TRBJ2-7,13,TGCGCCAGCAGCGGGACAGGGGGCTACGAGCAGTACTTC,CASSGTGGYEQYF
.,TRBV30,.,TRBJ2-7,15,TGTGCCTGGAGTGTACCCACCTTAAGGAACTACGAGCAGTACTTC,CAWSVPTLRNYEQYF
.,TRBV9,.,TRBJ1-2,13,TGTGCCAGCAGCGGCGATCCATGGTATGGCTACACCTTC,CASSGDPWYGYTF
.,TRBV7-2,TRBD1,TRBJ1-2,15,TGTGCCAGCAGTCCCCAAACAGGGGCGCGAAGAGGCTACACCTTC,CASSPQTGARRGYTF
.,TRBV27,.,TRBJ1-3,14,TGTGCCAGCAGCTACAACAGGGTTGGAAACACCATATATTTT,CASSYNRVGNTIYF
.,TRBV28,.,TRBJ1-6,13,TGTGCCATCAGCCGGGATTCGGGGTCACCCCTCCACTTT,CAISRDSGSPLHF
.,TRBV10-1,.,TRBJ2-1,14,TGCGCCAGCAGTGAGCGGCCAGGGGACAATGAGCAGTTCTTC,CASSERPGDNEQFF
.,TRBV6-5,.,TRBJ2-7,14,TGTGCCAGCAGTTATCCCCCTCCAGGGGCCGAGCAGTACTTC,CASSYPPPGAEQYF
few,TRBV6-5,TRBD2,TRBJ2-7,14,TGTGCCAGCAGTTTAGCGGGAGGCACCTACGAGCAGTACTTC,CASSLAGGTYEQYF
.,TRBV29-1,TRBD2,TRBJ2-1,15,TGCAGCGCAAACCTTCCGGGACTAGCGCACAATGAGCAGTTCTTC,CSANLPGLAHNEQFF
few,TRBV14,.,TRBJ1-1,13,TGTGCCAGCAGTTACACGGGGGTTTCGGGAGCTTTCTTT,CASSYTGVSGAFF
.,TRBV11-3,.,TRBJ1-2,14,TGTGCCAGCAGCTTAGGGGAGATAGACTATGGCTACACCTTC,CASSLGEIDYGYTF
.,TRBV28,TRBD2,TRBJ2-1,15,TGTGCCAGCAGTAAACTCCCTAGCGGAAACAATGAGCAGTTCTTC,CASSKLPSGNNEQFF
.,TRBV19,.,TRBJ2-7,17,TGTGCCAGTAGTTCTAGACCACTACTAGCCATCCCCTACGAGCAGTACTTC,CASSSRPLLAIPYEQYF
few,TRBV15,.,TRBJ2-7,15,TGTGCCACCAGCAGAGAGAGGGCTAGTTCCTACGAGCAGTACTTC,CATSRERASSYEQYF
few,TRBV9,.,TRBJ2-7,14,TGTGCCAGCAGCGTAACCGGGGATGCCTACGAGCAGTACTTC,CASSVTGDAYEQYF
.,TRBV5-1,.,TRBJ1-2,16,TGCGCCAGCAGCTTGGGAATAGTCACGGGGAACTATGGCTACACCTTC,CASSLGIVTGNYGYTF
.,TRBV2,.,TRBJ1-2,15,TGTGCCAGCAGGAGTGGGGGGGAGGGAACCTATGGCTACACCTTC,CASRSGGEGTYGYTF
.,TRBV21-1,.,TRBJ1-1,12,TGTGCCAGCAGCACACGGGACAGGCCAGCTTTCTTT,CASSTRDRPAFF
.,TRBV30,.,TRBJ2-1,16,TGTGCCTGGACGAATGCTCCGGGAGCCGCCTACAATGAGCAGTTCTTC,CAWTNAPGAAYNEQFF
few,TRBV11-2,TRBD2,TRBJ2-7,16,TGTGCCAGCAGCTTTCGCGGCGGGGGGGTGGCCTACGAGCAGTACTTC,CASSFRGGGVAYEQYF
.,TRBV6-5,.,TRBJ2-2,13,TGTGCCAGCAGTTACCAGGACACCGGGGAGCTGTTTTTT,CASSYQDTGELFF
.,TRBV27,.,TRBJ2-1,16,TGTGCCAGCACCCCCATACCGGGGACTGCGGATAATGAGCAGTTCTTC,CASTPIPGTADNEQFF
.,TRBV30,TRBD2,TRBJ2-7,15,TGTGCCTGGAGTGTTTCCAGCGGGGGATCCTACGAGCAGTACTTC,CAWSVSSGGSYEQYF
.,TRBV5-1,.,TRBJ2-6,17,TGCGCCAGCAGCTTGGTGGCAAGGAGTTCTGGGGCCAACGTCCTGACTTTC,CASSLVARSSGANVLTF
.,TRBV28,TRBD2,TRBJ2-1,16,TGTGCCAGCAGTTCCCGGACTAGCGGGAGATTCAATGAGCAGTTCTTC,CASSSRTSGRFNEQFF
.,TRBV7-9,.,TRBJ2-3,14,TGTGCCAGCAGCTTAGTACCTAGTTTCGATACGCAGTATTTT,CASSLVPSFDTQYF
.,TRBV30,.,TRBJ2-2,13,TGTGCCTCCTACAGGGAGAACACCGGGGAGCTGTTTTTT,CASYRENTGELFF
.,TRBV5-1,TRBD1,TRBJ2-2,17,TGCGCCAGCAGCTTGGAACCCTCAGGGGGCGCCACCGGGGAGCTGTTTTTT,CASSLEPSGGATGELFF
.,TRBV6-1,.,TRBJ1-2,13,TGTGCCAGCAGTGAGGGGCCCCACTATGGCTACACCTTC,CASSEGPHYGYTF
few,TRBV27,.,TRBJ1-4,13,TGTGCCAGCAGTTCACAGGGTTTCGAAAAACTGTTTTTT,CASSSQGFEKLFF
.,TRBV5-4,TRBD2,TRBJ2-1,15,TGTGCCAGCAGCGTTAGCGGGGGCGCGTACAATGAGCAGTTCTTC,CASSVSGGAYNEQFF
.,TRBV7-2,.,TRBJ1-1,13,TGTGCCAGCATCCCTTCACTGCAGGTCGAGGCTTTCTTT,CASIPSLQVEAFF
.,TRBV10-2,TRBD2,TRBJ2-1,15,TGCGCCAGCAGTGACGAACTAGCGGGCTACAATGAGCAGTTCTTC,CASSDELAGYNEQFF
.,TRBV5-1,TRBD2,TRBJ2-1,15,TGCGCCAGCAGCTTGGGGCTAGCGGGGGGGTCTGAGCAGTTCTTC,CASSLGLAGGSEQFF
.,TRBV6-1,.,TRBJ2-3,13,TGTGCCACCCTACTAGTGAACACAGATACGCAGTATTTT,CATLLVNTDTQYF
.,TRBV2,TRBD1,TRBJ1-4,14,TGTGCCAGCACCCCGGACAGGGGAGGTGAAAAACTGTTTTTT,CASTPDRGGEKLFF
.,TRBV5-1,TRBD1,TRBJ2-2,16,TGCGCCAGCCGGGATACGGGACAGGGGAACACCGGGGAGCTGTTTTTT,CASRDTGQGNTGELFF
.,TRBV7-8,TRBD1,TRBJ2-7,14,TGTGCCAGCAGCTTCCGGGACAGGGACTACGAGCAGTACTTC,CASSFRDRDYEQYF
.,TRBV27,TRBD2,TRBJ2-1,16,TGTGCCAGCAGTTTAAGGGCTAGCGGAGGCTACAATGAGCAGTTCTTC,CASSLRASGGYNEQFF
.,TRBV7-2,.,TRBJ2-2,12,TGTGCCAGCAGCTTTAGTACCGGGGAGCTGTTTTTT,CASSFSTGELFF
.,TRBV19,.,TRBJ1-4,12,TGTGCCAGTAGACGAGTTAATGAAAAACTGTTTTTT,CASRRVNEKLFF
.,TRBV30,TRBD1,TRBJ1-1,15,TGTGCCTGGAGCACCGGGACAGGACCTAACACTGAAGCTTTCTTT,CAWSTGTGPNTEAFF
.,TRBV6-6,.,TRBJ1-1,12,TGTGCCAGCAGTTGGGGGGGGACTGAAGCTTTCTTT,CASSWGGTEAFF